The 17 T cell receptor beta chains below were found in one sample sequenced in a study of long-term antiretroviral therapy in people with HIV. At the survey level, the v3.0 immunoSEQ assay was run. Produced via immunoSEQ multiplex PCR; TCRdb's table is partial and in-frame only. The repertoire includes roughly 22,000 clones, roughly 82% of them detected once, and around 2% sits in the top ten. The material sequenced was unsorted PBMCs, taken 3 years after starting antiretroviral therapy. These TCRs come from a man between 50 and 59 years old with HIV.

This chain links TRBV7-8 with TRBJ2-5; 11 positions match TRBD2. The CDR3 length is 17 residues. V shed 1 base, J shed 4 bases, and the junction held 8 bases outside the gene matches. Germline V gene sequence: CDR1 SGHVS, CDR2 FQNEAQ. CDR3 sequence reads: CASSLDSGRESGETQYF. CDR3 nucleotide sequence: TGTGCCAGCAGCTTAGATAGCGGGAGGGAGTCAGGAGAGACCCAGTACTTC.

DNA for the CDR3: TGTGCCAGTAGTGCTACCTCGGGACAGAATTACGCTGGGTTAACCACAGATACGCAGTATTTT. Translating gives CASSATSGQNYAGLTTDTQYF. The rearrangement links TRBV19 to TRBJ2-3; the match to TRBD1 covers 7 bases. The trim removed 5 bases at V and 2 bases at J, leaving 25 bases unmatched. Germline V gives CDR1 LNHDA, CDR2 SQIVND (reference sequence). This CDR3 comprises 21 residues.

V and J are TRBV6-5 and TRBJ1-2; a possible D gene is TRBD1 (6 bases). The CDR3 length is 16 residues. Germline loops: CDR1 MNHEY, CDR2 SVGAGI. Trimming took off 4 bases at V and 4 bases at J, with 19 bases between the two ends. The CDR3 reads CASSSPTGRDLYGYTF. CDR3 DNA: TGTGCCAGCAGTTCCCCTACAGGGAGGGATCTCTATGGCTACACCTTC.

This clone has a handful of counts. V and J are TRBV18 and TRBJ1-5; tentative D call: TRBD1 (5 bases). Per the germline V gene, CDR1 is KGHSH and CDR2 is LQKENI. The V and J ends lost 4 bases and 2 bases respectively, with 12 bases between them. The CDR3 has 15 amino acids. The CDR3 coding sequence is TGTGCCAGCTCACTACAGTCGGGGGGCAATCAGCCCCAGCATTTT. It translates to CASSLQSGGNQPQHF.

This clone showed up just a few times. The genes are TRBV11-2 and TRBJ2-3; unclear D gene. V gave up 4 bases and J gave up 7 bases, with 15 bases separating them. This CDR3 has 14 amino acids. The V gene's germline CDR1 is SGHAT and CDR2 FQNNGV. This CDR3 is CASSSVTVINTQYF. The CDR3 region has the DNA TGTGCCAGCAGCTCCGTTACCGTAATAAATACGCAGTATTTT.

This sequence joins TRBV4-1 and TRBJ2-7; D gene uncertain. V dropped 0 bases and J dropped 2 bases, with 5 bases sitting between them. Germline CDR1 and CDR2: MGHRA and YSYEKL. CDR3 length: 13 residues. The CDR3 region is CASSQEGAYEQYF. CDR3 in DNA: TGCGCCAGCAGCCAAGAAGGCGCCTACGAGCAGTACTTC.

The chain is built from TRBV7-9 and TRBJ1-5; D is uncertain. The CDR3 consists of 11 residues. Germline assignment: CDR1 SEHNR and CDR2 FQNEAQ (reference sequence). With 1 base removed from V and 7 bases from J, the gap between germline ends came to 2 bases. DNA for the CDR3: TGTGCCAGCAGCTTAGTACAGCCCCAGCATTTT. Translation: CASSLVQPQHF.

V usage is TRBV2 and J usage is TRBJ2-7, with 8 bases lining up with TRBD1. Germline-derived CDR1 and CDR2 are SNHLY and FYNNEI. Trimming cost V 8 bases and J 4 bases; bases outside gene matches: 1. The CDR3 is 11 residues long. CDR3 sequence reads: CASQGAYEQYF. The CDR3 region has the DNA TGTGCCAGCCAGGGGGCTTACGAGCAGTACTTC. The entire variable domain, with the rest obtained from reference TRBV2 and TRBJ2-7, is as follows: EPEVTQTPSHQVTQMGQEVILRCVPISNHLYFYWYRQILGQKVEFLVSFYNNEISEKSEIFDDQFSVERPDGSNFTLKIRSTKLEDSAMYFCASQGAYEQYFGPGTRLTVT.

V is TRBV6-5 and J is TRBJ2-2; TRBD2 agrees at 7 bases. The CDR3 extends over 14 amino acids. Germline V gives CDR1 MNHEY, CDR2 SVGAGI. Trimming cost V 6 bases and J 9 bases; bases outside gene matches: 10. CDR3 DNA: TGTGCCAGCAGACCATTTGCGGGAGAACGGGAGCTGTTTTTT. It codes for CASRPFAGERELFF.

The J gene is TRBJ2-3, the V gene TRBV9; 8 bases are shared with TRBD2. V dropped 0 bases and J dropped 6; count of bases not matched to a gene: 9. Germline V CDR1 and CDR2: SGDLS, YYNGEE. The CDR3 contains 16 residues. The DNA of the CDR3 is TGTGCCAGCAGCGTAGAAGGTAGCGGGGACCCGGATACGCAGTATTTT. Its protein product is CASSVEGSGDPDTQYF.

J is TRBJ2-1 and V is TRBV10-3, with TRBD2 identical over 14 bases. The CDR3 has 17 residues. With V trimmed by 3 bases and J by 3 bases, 4 bases remained unmatched. CDR1 and CDR2 (germline): ENHRY, SYGVKD. Here the CDR3 reads CAISESGLAGDYNEQFF. The CDR3 DNA is TGTGCCATCAGTGAATCGGGACTAGCGGGGGACTACAATGAGCAGTTCTTC.

This rearrangement joins TRBV10-2 to TRBJ1-5; possible D gene TRBD1, 5 bases. This CDR3 region has 13 residues. Germline CDR1 and CDR2: WSHSY and SAAADI. With 6 bases removed from V and 7 bases from J, the gap between germline ends came to 13 bases. As DNA, the CDR3 is TGCGCCAGCAGAGCAGGGTTGGTCCAGCCCCAGCATTTT. Translation gives CASRAGLVQPQHF.

This rearrangement joins TRBV11-2 to TRBJ1-1; a weak D match, TRBD1 (5 bases). The germline V gene has CDR1 SGHAT and CDR2 FQNNGV. The CDR3 has 15 amino acids. The V and J ends lost 1 base and 5 bases respectively, with 14 bases between them. In DNA, the CDR3 is TGTGCCAGCAGCTTAGTTGGGGGGGGAGGAACTGAAGCTTTCTTT. Its protein is CASSLVGGGGTEAFF.

The chain uses TRBV4-3 and TRBJ2-3; TRBD2 agrees at 9 bases. J lost 1 base, V lost 0 bases, and 11 bases had no gene match. Germline V gene lookup returns CDR1 LGHNA and CDR2 YSLEER. This CDR3 is 19 amino acids long. The CDR3 loop is CASSQDRVAGARRTDTQYF. DNA of the CDR3: TGCGCCAGCAGCCAAGATCGGGTAGCGGGGGCCCGTCGCACAGATACGCAGTATTTT.

The gene calls are TRBV27 and TRBJ1-1, with D perhaps TRBD1 (5 bases). V lost 2 bases and J 0 bases, leaving 22 bases between the germline ends. This CDR3 is 19 amino acids long. Germline-derived CDR1 and CDR2 are MNHEY and SMNVEV (reference sequence). Here the CDR3 reads CASSLGRGGFRVLNTEAFF. For the CDR3, the DNA is TGTGCCAGCAGTTTAGGTAGGGGAGGGTTTAGGGTCCTGAACACTGAAGCTTTCTTT.

Regarding this clone: One end of the junction fails to match germline, which may point to a read error. The V gene is TRBV5-6, the J gene TRBJ2-7; perhaps D is TRBD1 or TRBD2 (5 bases each). The CDR3 consists of 13 residues. From germline, CDR1 is SGHDT and CDR2 YYEEEE. CDR3 loop: CASSPLQGGGGDF. Written as DNA, the CDR3 is TGTGCCAGCAGCCCACTGCAGGGTGGTGGAGGAGACTTC.

The rearrangement uses TRBV7-2 and TRBJ1-1; perhaps TRBD1 as D (5 bases). Germline V gives CDR1 SGHTA, CDR2 FQGNSA. V dropped 5 bases and J dropped 4 bases, with 14 bases sitting between them. This CDR3 has 14 amino acids. This CDR3 reads CASSPGLGGTEAFF. The DNA of the CDR3 is TGTGCCAGCAGCCCTGGGTTGGGGGGCACTGAAGCTTTCTTT.